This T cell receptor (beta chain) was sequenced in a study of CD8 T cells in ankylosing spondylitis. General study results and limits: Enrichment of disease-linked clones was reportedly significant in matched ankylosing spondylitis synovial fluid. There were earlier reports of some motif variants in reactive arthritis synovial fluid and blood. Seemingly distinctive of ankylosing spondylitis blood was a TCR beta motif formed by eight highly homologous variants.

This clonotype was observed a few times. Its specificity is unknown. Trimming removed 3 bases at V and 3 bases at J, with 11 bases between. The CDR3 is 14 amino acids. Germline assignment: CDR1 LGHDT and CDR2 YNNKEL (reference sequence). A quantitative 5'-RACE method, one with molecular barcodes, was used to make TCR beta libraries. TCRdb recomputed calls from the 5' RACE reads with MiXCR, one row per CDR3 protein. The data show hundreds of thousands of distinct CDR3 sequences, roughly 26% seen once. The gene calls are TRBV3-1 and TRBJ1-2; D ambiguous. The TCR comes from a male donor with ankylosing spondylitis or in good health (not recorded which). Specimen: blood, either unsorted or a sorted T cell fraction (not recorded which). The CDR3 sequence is CASSHSTADYGYTF. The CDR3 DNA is TGTGCCAGCAGCCACTCCACAGCGGACTATGGCTACACCTTC.